The clone carrying this T cell receptor (beta chain) appeared a few times. The antigen is undetermined. Per germline, CDR1 DFQATT and CDR2 SNEGSKA (reference sequence). Trimming took 6 bases from V and 4 from J, leaving 15 bases between them. The CDR3 sequence is 13 residues long. The source of the sample is a study of spatial heterogeneity in lung cancer. Notes on the study in general: In tumors, expanded intratumoral alpha and beta TCR counts tracked mutation counts.

The time point was: sample taken at primary tumor resection. The presence of a unique molecular identifier marked each TCR cDNA molecule. Using its own MiXCR run on the 5' RACE reads, TCRdb lists one record per CDR3 protein. Of some 8,700 distinct CDR3 sequences detected, 12% appear once; the ten largest clones hold roughly 11%. The sequence came from a male donor with early-stage non-small cell lung cancer. V is TRBV20-1 and J is TRBJ1-1; D perhaps matches TRBD1 (6 bases). Specimen: lung tumor tissue, collected at surgery. In DNA form, the CDR3 reads TGCAGTGCCACACAGGGAGGAGGCACTGAAGCTTTCTTT. Protein sequence: CSATQGGGTEAFF.